This TCR beta chain appears in the sequencing data of a study of blood T cell repertoires in COVID-19. The overall study: COVID-19 samples from acute and convalescent phases originated in the United States, Italy and Spain. Sample material is recorded as cDNA or gDNA derived from T cells, B-cell-depleted T cells, or PBMCs.

Source study methods: Amplification from reference gene primers served as the basis for estimated nucleated cell counts. Sequencing used immunoSEQ multiplex PCR; TCRdb keeps in-frame clones, though not all of them. The V and J calls and the clone size are those of that table, but D and trimming were determined from the DNA. Of over 300,000 clones listed, roughly 89% are singletons. CDR1 and CDR2 (germline): LNHNV, YYDKDF (reference sequence). The CDR3 covers 16 residues. Trimming removed 0 bases from V and 5 bases from J, with 14 bases in between. Sequenced sample: peripheral blood. The chain carries TRBV15 and TRBJ1-5; the D gene is possibly TRBD1 (6 bases). The sequence was collected from a man aged 18 to 30 with active or convalescent COVID-19. The chain's CDR3 is CATSRDQGGGHQPQHF. The CDR3 bases are TGTGCCACCAGCAGAGATCAAGGGGGTGGTCATCAGCCCCAGCATTTT. Based on the CDR3 plus reference TRBV15 and TRBJ1-5, the full variable domain is DAMVIQNPRYQVTQFGKPVTLSCSQTLNHNVMYWYQQKSSQAPKLLFHYYDKDFNNEADTPDNFQSRRPNTSFCFLDIRSPGLGDTAMYLCATSRDQGGGHQPQHFGDGTRLSIL.